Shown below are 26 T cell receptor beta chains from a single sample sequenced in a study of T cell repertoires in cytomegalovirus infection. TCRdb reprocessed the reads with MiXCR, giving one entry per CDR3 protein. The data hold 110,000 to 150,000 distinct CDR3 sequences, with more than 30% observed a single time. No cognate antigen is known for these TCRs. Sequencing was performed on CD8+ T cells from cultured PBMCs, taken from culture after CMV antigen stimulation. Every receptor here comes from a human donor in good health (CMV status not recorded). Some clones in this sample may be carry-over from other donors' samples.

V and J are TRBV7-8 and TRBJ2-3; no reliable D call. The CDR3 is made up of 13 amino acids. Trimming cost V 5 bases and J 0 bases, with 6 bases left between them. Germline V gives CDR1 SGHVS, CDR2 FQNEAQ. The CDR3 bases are TGTGCCAGCAGCATCCATAGCACAGATACGCAGTATTTT. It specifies CASSIHSTDTQYF.

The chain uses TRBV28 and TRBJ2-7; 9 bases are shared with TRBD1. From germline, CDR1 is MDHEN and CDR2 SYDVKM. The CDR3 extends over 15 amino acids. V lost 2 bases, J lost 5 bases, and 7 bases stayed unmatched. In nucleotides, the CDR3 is TGTGCCAGCAGTTTAAGCGGACAGGGGTACAACGAGCAGTACTTC. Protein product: CASSLSGQGYNEQYF. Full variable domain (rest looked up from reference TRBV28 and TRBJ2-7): DVKVTQSSRYLVKRTGEKVFLECVQDMDHENMFWYRQDPGLGLRLIYFSYDVKMKEKGDIPEGYSVSREKKERFSLILESASTNQTSMYLCASSLSGQGYNEQYFGPGTRLTVT.

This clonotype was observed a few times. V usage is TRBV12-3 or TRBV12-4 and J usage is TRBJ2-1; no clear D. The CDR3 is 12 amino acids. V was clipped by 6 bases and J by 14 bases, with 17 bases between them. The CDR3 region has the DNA TGTGCCAGCAGCCTCCGGGCCCTAGATAAGTTCTTC. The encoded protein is CASSLRALDKFF.

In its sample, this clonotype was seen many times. CDR3 loop: CASSLATGYEQYF. The CDR3 DNA reads as TGTGCCAGCAGTTTAGCGACAGGTTACGAGCAGTACTTC. This sequence joins TRBV12-3 or TRBV12-4 and TRBJ2-7, with a tentative D call TRBD1 (6 bases). The CDR3 sequence is 13 residues long. V lost 0 bases to trimming and J lost 4 bases, with 7 bases between them.

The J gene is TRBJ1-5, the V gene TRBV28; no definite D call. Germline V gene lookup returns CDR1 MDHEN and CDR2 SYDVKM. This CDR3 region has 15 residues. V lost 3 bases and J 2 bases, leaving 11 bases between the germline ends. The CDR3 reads CASSFLMAGNQPQHF. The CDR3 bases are TGTGCCAGCAGTTTTTTAATGGCAGGCAATCAGCCCCAGCATTTT.

CDR3 loop: CASSQGQGWDQPQHF. CDR3 DNA sequence: TGTGCCAGTAGCCAGGGACAGGGGTGGGATCAGCCCCAGCATTTT. The chain has TRBV19 and TRBJ1-5; 10 bases agree with TRBD1. This CDR3 contains 15 residues. The junction had 7 bases not matched to a gene; V was cut back by 6 bases and J by 5 bases. Germline V gives CDR1 LNHDA, CDR2 SQIVND (reference sequence).

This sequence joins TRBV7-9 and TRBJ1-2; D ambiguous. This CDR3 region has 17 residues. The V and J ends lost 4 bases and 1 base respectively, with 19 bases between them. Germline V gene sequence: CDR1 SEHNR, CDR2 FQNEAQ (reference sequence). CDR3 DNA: TGTGCCAGCAGCTCCCCAGAGTACCCCCAAAGTAACTATGGCTACACCTTC. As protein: CASSSPEYPQSNYGYTF.

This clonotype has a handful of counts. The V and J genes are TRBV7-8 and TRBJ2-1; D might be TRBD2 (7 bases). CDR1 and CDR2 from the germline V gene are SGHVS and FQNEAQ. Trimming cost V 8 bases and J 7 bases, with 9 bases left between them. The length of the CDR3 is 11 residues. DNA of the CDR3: TGTGCCAGCGAGGGGGGGAATGAGCAGTTCTTC. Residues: CASEGGNEQFF. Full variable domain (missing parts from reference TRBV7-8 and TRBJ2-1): GAGVSQSPRYKVAKRGQDVALRCDPISGHVSLFWYQQALGQGPEFLTYFQNEAQLDKSGLPSDRFFAERPEGSVSTLKIQRTQQEDSAVYLCASEGGNEQFFGPGTRLTVL.

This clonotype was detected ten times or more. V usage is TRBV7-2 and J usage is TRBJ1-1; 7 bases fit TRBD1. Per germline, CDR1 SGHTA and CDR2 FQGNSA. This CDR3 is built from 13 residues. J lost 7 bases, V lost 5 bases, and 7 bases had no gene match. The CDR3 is CASSLDRTFEAFF. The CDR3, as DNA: TGTGCCAGCAGCCTGGACAGGACCTTTGAAGCTTTCTTT.

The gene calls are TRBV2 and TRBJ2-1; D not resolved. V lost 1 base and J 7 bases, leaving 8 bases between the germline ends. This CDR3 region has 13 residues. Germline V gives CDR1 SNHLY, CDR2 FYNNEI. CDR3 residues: CASSEGARNEQFF. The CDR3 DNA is TGTGCCAGCAGTGAAGGCGCTCGGAATGAGCAGTTCTTC.

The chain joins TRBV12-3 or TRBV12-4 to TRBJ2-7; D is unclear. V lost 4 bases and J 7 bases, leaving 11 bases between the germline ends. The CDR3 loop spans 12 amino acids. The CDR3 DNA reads TGTGCCAGCAGTTCGGACCGGTTTGAGCAGTACTTC. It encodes CASSSDRFEQYF.

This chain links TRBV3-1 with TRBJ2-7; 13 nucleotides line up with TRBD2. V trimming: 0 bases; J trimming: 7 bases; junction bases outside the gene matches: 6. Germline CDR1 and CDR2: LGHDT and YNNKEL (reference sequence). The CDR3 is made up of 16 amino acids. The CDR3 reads CASSQDLGLAGEEQYF. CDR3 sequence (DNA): TGTGCCAGCAGCCAAGATCTTGGACTAGCGGGAGAAGAGCAGTACTTC.

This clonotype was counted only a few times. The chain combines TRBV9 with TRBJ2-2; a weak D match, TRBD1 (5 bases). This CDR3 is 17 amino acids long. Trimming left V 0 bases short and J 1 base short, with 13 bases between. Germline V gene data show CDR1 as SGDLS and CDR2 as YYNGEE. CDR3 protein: CASSVDMDTMNTGELFF. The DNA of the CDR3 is TGTGCCAGCAGCGTAGACATGGACACAATGAACACCGGGGAGCTGTTTTTT.

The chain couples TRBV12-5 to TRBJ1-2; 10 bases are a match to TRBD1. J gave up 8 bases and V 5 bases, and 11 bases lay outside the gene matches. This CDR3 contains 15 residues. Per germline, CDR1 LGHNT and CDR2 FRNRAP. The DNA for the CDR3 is TGTGCTAGTGGTCCAACCGGAGGGACAGGGGAGGGCTACACCTTC. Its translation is CASGPTGGTGEGYTF.

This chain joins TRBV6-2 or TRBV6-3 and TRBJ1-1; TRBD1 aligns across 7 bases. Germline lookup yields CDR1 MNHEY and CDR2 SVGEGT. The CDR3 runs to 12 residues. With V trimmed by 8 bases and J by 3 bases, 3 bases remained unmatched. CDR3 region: CASLQGYTEAFF. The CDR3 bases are TGTGCCAGCCTACAGGGGTACACTGAAGCTTTCTTT.

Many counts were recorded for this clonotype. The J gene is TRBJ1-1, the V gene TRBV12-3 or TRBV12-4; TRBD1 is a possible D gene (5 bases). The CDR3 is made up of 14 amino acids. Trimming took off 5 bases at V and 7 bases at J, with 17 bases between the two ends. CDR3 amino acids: CASSAQGRNSEAFF. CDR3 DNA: TGTGCCAGCAGTGCCCAGGGAAGAAATAGTGAAGCTTTCTTT.

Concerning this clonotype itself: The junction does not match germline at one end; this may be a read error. As DNA, the CDR3 is TGTGCCGGCAGCGCGCAGGGCAATCAGCCCCAGCATTTT. Its translation: CAGSAQGNQPQHF. The rearrangement joins TRBV7-4 to TRBJ1-5, with D unclear. The CDR3 has 13 residues. Germline values: CDR1 SGHVT, CDR2 SQSDAQ. The full variable domain, with the rest looked up from reference TRBV7-4 and TRBJ1-5, is GAGVSQSPRYKVAKRGRDVALRCDSISGHVTLYWYRQTLGQGSEVLTYSQSDAQRDKSGRPSGRFSAERPERSVSTLKIQRTEQGDSAVYLCAGSAQGNQPQHFGDGTRLSIL.

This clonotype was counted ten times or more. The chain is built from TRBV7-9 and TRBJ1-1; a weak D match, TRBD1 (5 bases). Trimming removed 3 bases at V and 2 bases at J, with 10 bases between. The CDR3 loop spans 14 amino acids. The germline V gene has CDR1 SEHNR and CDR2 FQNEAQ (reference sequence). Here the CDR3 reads CASSFDSPNTEAFF. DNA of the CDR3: TGTGCCAGCAGCTTCGACAGTCCTAACACTGAAGCTTTCTTT.

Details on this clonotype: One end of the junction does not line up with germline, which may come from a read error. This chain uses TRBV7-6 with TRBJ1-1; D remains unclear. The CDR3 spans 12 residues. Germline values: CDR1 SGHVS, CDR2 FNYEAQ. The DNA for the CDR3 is TGTGCCAGCACCTTATCCTCGGGGGAAGCTTTCTTT. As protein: CASTLSSGEAFF.

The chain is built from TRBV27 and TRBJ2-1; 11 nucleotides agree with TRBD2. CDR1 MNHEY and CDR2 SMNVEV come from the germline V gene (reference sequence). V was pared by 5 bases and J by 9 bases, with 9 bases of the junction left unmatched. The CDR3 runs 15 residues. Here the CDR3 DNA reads TGTGCCAGCAGTCTACTAGCGGGGGCCCCGGGTGAGCAGTTCTTC. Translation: CASSLLAGAPGEQFF.

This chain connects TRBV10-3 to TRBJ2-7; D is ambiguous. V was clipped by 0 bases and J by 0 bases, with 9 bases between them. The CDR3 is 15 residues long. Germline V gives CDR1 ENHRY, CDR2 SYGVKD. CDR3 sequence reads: CAISESSNPSYEQYF. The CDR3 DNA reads TGTGCCATCAGTGAGTCAAGCAACCCCTCCTACGAGCAGTACTTC.

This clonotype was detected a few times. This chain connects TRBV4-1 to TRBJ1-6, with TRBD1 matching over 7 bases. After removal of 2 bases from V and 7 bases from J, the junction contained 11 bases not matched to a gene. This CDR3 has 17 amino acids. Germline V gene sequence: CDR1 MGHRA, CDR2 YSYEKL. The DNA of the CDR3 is TGCGCCAGCAGCCAAACCTACACAGGGGACGGGAATTCACCCCTCCACTTT. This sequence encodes CASSQTYTGDGNSPLHF.

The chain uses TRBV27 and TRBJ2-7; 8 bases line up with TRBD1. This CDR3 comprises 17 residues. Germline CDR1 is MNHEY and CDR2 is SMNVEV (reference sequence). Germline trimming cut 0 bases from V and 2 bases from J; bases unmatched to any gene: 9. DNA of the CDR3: TGTGCCAGCAGTTTATCGACAGGGGACAGGATGCCCTACGAGCAGTACTTC. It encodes CASSLSTGDRMPYEQYF.

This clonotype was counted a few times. In nucleotides, the CDR3 is TGTGCCAGCAGTTATGGGACAGGGGTAGATACGCAGTATTTT. Translating it yields CASSYGTGVDTQYF. V usage is TRBV6-5 and J usage is TRBJ2-3; 10 bases agree with TRBD1. The trim removed 3 bases at V and 5 bases at J, leaving 2 bases unmatched. Germline CDR1 reads MNHEY; CDR2 reads SVGAGI. CDR3 size: 14 residues.

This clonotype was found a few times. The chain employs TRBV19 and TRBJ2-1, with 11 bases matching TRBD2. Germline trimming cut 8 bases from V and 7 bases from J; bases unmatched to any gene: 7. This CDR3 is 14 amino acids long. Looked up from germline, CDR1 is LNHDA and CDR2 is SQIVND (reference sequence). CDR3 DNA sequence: TGTGCCAGTTCCTATAGCGGGGGGGCGAATGAGCAGTTCTTC. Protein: CASSYSGGANEQFF.

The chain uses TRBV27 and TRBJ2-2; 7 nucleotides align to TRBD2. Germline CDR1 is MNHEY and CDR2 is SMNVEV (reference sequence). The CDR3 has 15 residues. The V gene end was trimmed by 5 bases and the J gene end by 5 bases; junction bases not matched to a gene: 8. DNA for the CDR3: TGTGCCAGCAGTCCCCTAGGGCGGGGGACCGGGGAGCTGTTTTTT. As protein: CASSPLGRGTGELFF.